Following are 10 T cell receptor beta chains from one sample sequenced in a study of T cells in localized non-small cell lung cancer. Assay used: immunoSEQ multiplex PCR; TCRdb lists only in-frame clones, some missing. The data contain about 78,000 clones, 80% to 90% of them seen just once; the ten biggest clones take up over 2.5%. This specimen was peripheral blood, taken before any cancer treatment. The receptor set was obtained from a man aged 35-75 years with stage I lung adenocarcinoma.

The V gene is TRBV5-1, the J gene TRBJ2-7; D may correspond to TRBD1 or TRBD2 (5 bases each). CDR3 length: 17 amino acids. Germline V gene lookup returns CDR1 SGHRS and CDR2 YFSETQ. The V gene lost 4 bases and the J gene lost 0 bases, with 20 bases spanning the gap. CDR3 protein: CASSSPPGRSYSYEQYF. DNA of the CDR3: TGCGCCAGCAGCAGTCCGCCGGGACGGAGTTACTCCTACGAGCAGTACTTC.

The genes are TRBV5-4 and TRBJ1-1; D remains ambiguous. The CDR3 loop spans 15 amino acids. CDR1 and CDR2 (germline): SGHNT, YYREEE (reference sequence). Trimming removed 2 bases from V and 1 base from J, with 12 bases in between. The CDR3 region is CASSFLSVQNTEAFF. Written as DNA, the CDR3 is TGTGCCAGCAGCTTTCTCTCGGTCCAGAACACTGAAGCTTTCTTT.

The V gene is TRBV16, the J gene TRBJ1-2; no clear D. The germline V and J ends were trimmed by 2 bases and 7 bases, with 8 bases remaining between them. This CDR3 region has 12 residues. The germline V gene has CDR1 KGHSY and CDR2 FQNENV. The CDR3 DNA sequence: TGTGCCAGCAGCCAAATCAGAGGTGGCTACACCTTC. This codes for CASSQIRGGYTF.

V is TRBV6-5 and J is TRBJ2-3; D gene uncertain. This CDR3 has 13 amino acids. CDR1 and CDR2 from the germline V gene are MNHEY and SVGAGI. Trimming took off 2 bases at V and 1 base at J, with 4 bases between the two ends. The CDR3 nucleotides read TGTGCCAGCAGTTACGACCGCACAGATACGCAGTATTTT. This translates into CASSYDRTDTQYF.

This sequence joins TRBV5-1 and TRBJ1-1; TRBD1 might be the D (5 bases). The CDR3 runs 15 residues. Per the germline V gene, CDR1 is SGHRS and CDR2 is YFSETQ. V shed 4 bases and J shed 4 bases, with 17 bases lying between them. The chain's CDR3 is CASSPDGLRGTEAFF. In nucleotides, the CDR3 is TGCGCCAGCAGCCCGGACGGCCTTAGGGGCACTGAAGCTTTCTTT.

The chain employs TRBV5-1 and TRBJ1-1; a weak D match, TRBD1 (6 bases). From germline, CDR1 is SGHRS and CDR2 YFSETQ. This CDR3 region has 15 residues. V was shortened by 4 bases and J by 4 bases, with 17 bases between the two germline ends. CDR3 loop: CASSPGHRGGTEAFF. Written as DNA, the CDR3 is TGCGCCAGCAGCCCGGGGCATCGAGGGGGCACTGAAGCTTTCTTT.

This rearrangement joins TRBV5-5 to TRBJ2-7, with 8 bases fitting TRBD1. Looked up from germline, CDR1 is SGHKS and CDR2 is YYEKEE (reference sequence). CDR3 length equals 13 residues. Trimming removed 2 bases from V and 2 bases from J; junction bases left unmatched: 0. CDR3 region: CASSLQGAYEQYF. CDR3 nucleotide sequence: TGTGCCAGCAGCTTACAGGGGGCCTACGAGCAGTACTTC. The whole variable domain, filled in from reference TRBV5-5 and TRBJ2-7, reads DAGVTQSPTHLIKTRGQQVTLRCSPISGHKSVSWYQQVLGQGPQFIFQYYEKEERGRGNFPDRFSARQFPNYSSELNVNALLLGDSALYLCASSLQGAYEQYFGPGTRLTVT.

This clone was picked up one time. DNA for the CDR3: TGTGCCAGCTCACCACTTAATCCAGGCTCTGAGCAGTTCTTC. This gives the protein CASSPLNPGSEQFF. This sequence joins TRBV18 and TRBJ2-1; D remains ambiguous. The CDR3 has 14 residues. The germline CDR1 and CDR2 sequences are KGHSH and LQKENI. Between the trimmed V and J ends, which lost 1 base and 9 bases, there was a span of 13 bases.

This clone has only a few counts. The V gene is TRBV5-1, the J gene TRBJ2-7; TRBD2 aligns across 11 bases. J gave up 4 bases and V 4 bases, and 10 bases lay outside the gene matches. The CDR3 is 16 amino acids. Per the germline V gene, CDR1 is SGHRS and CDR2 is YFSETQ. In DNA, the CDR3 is TGCGCCAGCAGCCCGGCAGGTAGCGGGGGGGCATACGAGCAGTACTTC. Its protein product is CASSPAGSGGAYEQYF.

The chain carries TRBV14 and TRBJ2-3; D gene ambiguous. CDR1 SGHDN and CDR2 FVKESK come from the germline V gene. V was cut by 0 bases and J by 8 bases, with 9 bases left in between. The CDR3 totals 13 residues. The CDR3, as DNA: TGTGCCAGCAGCCAAGATTTGGCCGGTACGCAGTATTTT. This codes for CASSQDLAGTQYF.